Presented here are 21 T cell receptor beta chains from one specimen sequenced in a study of CD8 T cells in ankylosing spondylitis. General study findings and limits: Seemingly characteristic of ankylosing spondylitis blood was a TCR beta motif consisting of several highly homologous variants.

Via MiXCR, TCRdb re-called the 5' RACE reads, giving one row per CDR3 protein. Among fewer than 550,000 distinct CDR3 sequences listed, about 5.7% were seen once. No antigen has been identified for these receptors. The sequenced sample was blood, either unsorted or a sorted T cell fraction (not recorded which). These receptors all stem from a male donor with ankylosing spondylitis.

This clonotype was seen a handful of times. V is TRBV11-2 and J is TRBJ2-1; 11 bases are a match to TRBD2. The CDR3 extends over 15 amino acids. Germline trimming cut 3 bases from V and 5 bases from J; bases unmatched to any gene: 3. Per germline, CDR1 SGHAT and CDR2 FQNNGV. Here the CDR3 reads CASSFYSGRDNEQFF. CDR3 DNA sequence: TGTGCCAGCAGCTTCTATAGCGGGAGGGACAATGAGCAGTTCTTC.

This clonotype was recorded many times. The chain recombines TRBV20-1 with TRBJ1-1; no clear D gene. V was cut by 0 bases and J by 9 bases, with 17 bases left in between. Germline V gives CDR1 DFQATT, CDR2 SNEGSKA (reference sequence). The CDR3 totals 14 residues. CDR3 in DNA: TGCAGTGCTAGAGATGGTCCTCAATGGGGAAAAGCTTTCTTT. As protein: CSARDGPQWGKAFF.

This clonotype was counted many times. The chain carries TRBV7-2 and TRBJ1-2; D may be TRBD1 (5 bases). Germline V gene data show CDR1 as SGHTA and CDR2 as FQGNSA. The CDR3 extends over 14 amino acids. The germline V and J ends were trimmed by 1 base and 7 bases, with 13 bases remaining between them. CDR3 sequence: CASSLVKGPVGYTF. The CDR3 nucleotides are TGTGCCAGCAGCTTAGTCAAGGGGCCTGTTGGCTACACCTTC.

This clonotype was recorded at least ten times. The chain uses TRBV29-1 and TRBJ1-2, with 9 bases lining up with TRBD1. The CDR3 loop spans 12 amino acids. Germline CDR1 SQVTM, CDR2 ANQGSEA. Losses at the gene ends were 7 bases for V and 4 bases for J; bases not matched to a gene: 4. The CDR3 here is CSARQGGYGYTF. CDR3 DNA sequence: TGCAGCGCTCGACAGGGGGGCTATGGCTACACCTTC.

This clonotype was recorded many times. V gene TRBV5-1 combines with J gene TRBJ1-2; 7 nucleotides agree with TRBD1. With V trimmed by 0 bases and J by 4 bases, 12 bases remained unmatched. The CDR3 runs to 17 residues. Germline CDR1 and CDR2: SGHRS and YFSETQ. The CDR3 region has the DNA TGCGCCAGCAGCTTGGGGACAGGAATAGGAGAAATCTATGGCTACACCTTC. Its translation: CASSLGTGIGEIYGYTF.

At least ten counts were recorded for this clonotype. The chain links TRBV29-1 to TRBJ1-2; D remains unclear. CDR3 length equals 12 residues. V shed 4 bases and J shed 8 bases, with 14 bases lying between them. Germline V gene data show CDR1 as SQVTM and CDR2 as ANQGSEA. The CDR3, as DNA: TGCAGCGTTGGGGATGTGGCGGGAGGCTACACCTTC. Encoded protein: CSVGDVAGGYTF.

This clonotype was counted ten times or more. The chain uses TRBV10-3 and TRBJ1-5, with 9 positions matching TRBD1. CDR1 and CDR2 (germline): ENHRY, SYGVKD. The CDR3 is 12 amino acids. V trimming: 8 bases; J trimming: 8 bases; junction bases outside the gene matches: 4. CDR3 in DNA: TGTGCCATCTCAGACAGGGGGGAGCCCCAGCATTTT. Amino acids: CAISDRGEPQHF.

This clonotype was observed at least ten times. The V gene is TRBV29-1, the J gene TRBJ1-2; 7 positions match TRBD1. V lost 5 bases, J lost 4 bases, and 4 bases stayed unmatched. The CDR3 length is 12 residues. Germline V lookup: CDR1 SQVTM, CDR2 ANQGSEA. The CDR3 DNA reads as TGCAGCGTTCTTAACAGGGGCTATGGCTACACCTTC. As protein: CSVLNRGYGYTF.

For this clonotype: It may be a read error: a sequence one base away is much more abundant. V usage is TRBV29-1 and J usage is TRBJ2-5; D might be TRBD2 (6 bases). This CDR3 comprises 13 residues. CDR1 SQVTM and CDR2 ANQGSEA come from the germline V gene. V was trimmed by 6 bases and J by 0 bases, leaving 11 bases between them. The CDR3 spells CSVQGLHQETQYF. For the CDR3, the DNA is TGCAGCGTCCAGGGACTGCACCAAGAGACCCAGTACTTC.

This clonotype was counted many times. The rearrangement uses TRBV2 and TRBJ2-5; TRBD2 is a possible D gene (5 bases). Per germline, CDR1 SNHLY and CDR2 FYNNEI. CDR3 length: 15 residues. Trimming took off 4 bases at V and 3 bases at J, with 15 bases between the two ends. The CDR3 here is CASSVGDLREETQYF. The CDR3 coding sequence is TGTGCCAGCAGTGTCGGGGATCTAAGGGAAGAGACCCAGTACTTC.

This clonotype was seen only a few times. The rearrangement links TRBV12-3 or TRBV12-4 to TRBJ2-1; the D gene is possibly TRBD1 (5 bases). The ends were cut back, 6 bases at V and 2 bases at J, with 11 bases in the middle. The CDR3 totals 14 residues. The CDR3 region is CASSPLGAYNEQFF. CDR3 sequence (DNA): TGTGCCAGCAGCCCTCTAGGGGCCTACAATGAGCAGTTCTTC.

This clonotype was seen repeatedly, ten times or more. The genes are TRBV7-8 and TRBJ1-6; D unclear. Germline CDR1 reads SGHVS; CDR2 reads FQNEAQ. CDR3 size: 15 residues. The V gene lost 2 bases and the J gene lost 10 bases, with 15 bases spanning the gap. In nucleotides, the CDR3 is TGTGCCAGCAGCTTAACACAAGCTTCCGACTCACCCCTCCACTTT. The encoded protein is CASSLTQASDSPLHF.

This clonotype was seen at least ten times. The chain recombines TRBV4-3 with TRBJ2-3; TRBD2 agrees at 9 bases. Germline-derived CDR1 and CDR2 are LGHNA and YSLEER. The ends lost 3 bases at V and 5 bases at J; junction bases unmatched: 12. The length of the CDR3 is 17 residues. The CDR3 region is CASSHLTAGLAGDTQYF. CDR3 coding DNA: TGCGCCAGCAGCCATCTAACCGCGGGACTAGCAGGAGATACGCAGTATTTT.

V usage is TRBV12-3 or TRBV12-4 and J usage is TRBJ2-7; 7 nucleotides align to TRBD1. V was clipped by 3 bases and J by 4 bases; unmatched bases: 9. CDR3 length: 15 amino acids. CDR3 in DNA: TGTGCCAGCAGTTTTCGAGGACAGGAGCTTTACGAGCAGTACTTC. As protein: CASSFRGQELYEQYF.

This clonotype was counted many times. This chain connects TRBV5-1 to TRBJ2-3; 7 nucleotides align to TRBD1. The J segment lost 0 bases and the V segment lost 4 bases, leaving 8 bases of the junction unmatched. The CDR3 runs 16 residues. CDR1 and CDR2 (germline): SGHRS, YFSETQ. The CDR3 region is CASSHGLQGSTDTQYF. CDR3 sequence (DNA): TGCGCCAGCAGCCACGGCTTACAGGGGAGCACAGATACGCAGTATTTT.

There are many counts of this clonotype. This chain connects TRBV20-1 to TRBJ2-2; 8 bases match TRBD1. J gave up 5 bases and V 7 bases, and 9 bases lay outside the gene matches. The CDR3 spans 14 residues. CDR1 and CDR2 from the germline V gene are DFQATT and SNEGSKA (reference sequence). CDR3 residues: CSGVRRDRTGELFF. The CDR3 DNA is TGCAGTGGGGTTAGGCGGGACAGGACCGGGGAGCTGTTTTTT.

In its sample, this clonotype was seen many times. The chain couples TRBV20-1 to TRBJ2-7; 11 nucleotides align to TRBD1. CDR3 length equals 13 residues. Germline loops: CDR1 DFQATT, CDR2 SNEGSKA (reference sequence). J gave up 6 bases and V 4 bases, and 5 bases lay outside the gene matches. The chain's CDR3 is CSAKDRGRSEQYF. The DNA of the CDR3 is TGCAGTGCTAAGGACAGGGGGCGGTCCGAGCAGTACTTC.

This clonotype has a count of ten or more. The V call is TRBV5-1, the J call TRBJ2-5; D is perhaps TRBD2 (6 bases). Germline V gene data show CDR1 as SGHRS and CDR2 as YFSETQ. The length of the CDR3 is 16 residues. Trimming stripped 0 bases from V and 4 bases from J, with 16 bases between. Here the CDR3 DNA reads TGCGCCAGCAGCTTGGGAGTGGACTACCGAGCAGAGACCCAGTACTTC. Translation gives CASSLGVDYRAETQYF.

This clonotype was observed a handful of times. The V gene is TRBV5-1, the J gene TRBJ2-7; 7 positions match TRBD1. V shed 2 bases, J shed 3 bases, and the junction held 5 bases outside the gene matches. CDR1 SGHRS and CDR2 YFSETQ come from the germline V gene. This CDR3 region has 14 residues. CDR3 DNA: TGCGCCAGCAGCTTAGACAGGGTCAACTACGAGCAGTACTTC. Translated: CASSLDRVNYEQYF.

Ten or more counts support this clonotype. The J gene is TRBJ1-5, the V gene TRBV4-3; TRBD1 is a possible D gene (5 bases). CDR1 is LGHNA and CDR2 is YSLEER in the germline V gene. The CDR3 spans 13 residues. V was cut by 4 bases and J by 7 bases, with 11 bases left in between. Here the CDR3 reads CASSPGLLQPQHF. For the CDR3, the DNA is TGCGCCAGCAGCCCGGGACTTTTGCAGCCCCAGCATTTT.

This clonotype was observed many times. The chain couples TRBV20-1 to TRBJ2-7; TRBD1 is a possible D gene (6 bases). The V gene lost 7 bases and the J gene lost 4 bases, with 14 bases spanning the gap. The germline CDR1 and CDR2 sequences are DFQATT and SNEGSKA (reference sequence). There are 12 residues in the CDR3. CDR3 in DNA: TGCAGTGGGACAGCATCCACATACGAGCAGTACTTC. This translates into CSGTASTYEQYF.